This paragraph reports one T cell receptor beta chain. The record originates from a study of cytomegalovirus exposure and HLA in healthy donors. Study-level information: Earlier sequencing of about 200 million T cells yielded 120 million or so unique TCR beta sequences.

Primers: 60 Vbeta forward and 13 Jbeta reverse. Only in-frame clones appear in the TCRdb table, and some are missing; sequencing was by immunoSEQ multiplex PCR. The table records some 200,000 clones, about four fifths of them present only once. The CDR3 length is 17 residues. The ends lost 0 bases at V and 6 bases at J; junction bases unmatched: 10. Germline loops: CDR1 SGHDN, CDR2 FVKESK. The source material was PBMCs. This chain joins TRBV14 and TRBJ2-5, with TRBD2 identical over 10 bases. The receptor comes from a woman aged 18-29 years in good health and CMV-seronegative. CDR3 sequence reads: CASSQDRASGSSKTQYF. CDR3 DNA: TGTGCCAGCAGCCAAGACCGGGCTAGCGGGAGCTCAAAGACCCAGTACTTC.